These 28 T cell receptor beta chains were all obtained from the same sample, sequenced in a study of beta chain features in type 1 diabetes. The sequenced template was cDNA made from the entire isolated RNA. The method was immunoSEQ multiplex PCR; TCRdb's version includes in-frame clones alone and lacks a portion of them. The sample lists fewer than 650,000 clones, 15% to 17% occurring once. Sample: naive CD4+ T cells from blood. The receptors were gathered from a man aged 18 to 29 in good health.

This clone was observed a handful of times. V usage is TRBV4-3 and J usage is TRBJ2-6; tentatively, D is TRBD1 (6 bases). The CDR3 contains 16 residues. Between the trimmed V and J ends, which lost 5 bases and 3 bases, there was a span of 14 bases. CDR1 is LGHNA, CDR2 YSLEER, per germline. CDR3 in DNA: TGCGCCAGCAGCAACACAGGGATCGGTGGGGCCAACGTCCTGACTTTC. It encodes CASSNTGIGGANVLTF.

The genes are TRBV7-9 and TRBJ1-1; D may be TRBD1 (5 bases). Germline values: CDR1 SEHNR, CDR2 FQNEAQ (reference sequence). This CDR3 comprises 15 residues. Trimming took off 5 bases at V and 4 bases at J, with 17 bases between the two ends. CDR3 residues: CASSPQGGAGTEAFF. The CDR3 DNA reads TGTGCCAGCAGCCCTCAGGGCGGGGCCGGCACTGAAGCTTTCTTT.

The J gene is TRBJ2-1, the V gene TRBV5-1, with 7 positions matching TRBD2. CDR3 size: 15 residues. Per the germline V gene, CDR1 is SGHRS and CDR2 is YFSETQ. V was pared by 1 base and J by 6 bases, with 7 bases of the junction left unmatched. CDR3 nucleotides: TGCGCCAGCAGCTTGAGCGGGATGGGCCGCAATGAGCAGTTCTTC. The encoded protein is CASSLSGMGRNEQFF.

This clone was observed a handful of times. V gene TRBV9 combines with J gene TRBJ1-5, with unresolved D. This CDR3 is 16 amino acids long. V was shortened by 0 bases and J by 3 bases, with 13 bases between the two germline ends. Germline CDR1 SGDLS, CDR2 YYNGEE. As DNA, the CDR3 is TGTGCCAGCAGCGTAGGGCCCGGAACGGCCAATCAGCCCCAGCATTTT. This gives the protein CASSVGPGTANQPQHF.

A few counts support this clone. The chain employs TRBV10-3 and TRBJ2-3; D remains unclear. The CDR3 has 11 amino acids. Germline V gene sequence: CDR1 ENHRY, CDR2 SYGVKD. Trimming took off 5 bases at V and 4 bases at J, with 4 bases between the two ends. CDR3 DNA: TGTGCCATCAGTAATGCAGATACGCAGTATTTT. This gives the protein CAISNADTQYF.

This clone was counted only a few times. The chain recombines TRBV20-1 with TRBJ1-1; no reliable D call. The germline CDR1 and CDR2 sequences are DFQATT and SNEGSKA (reference sequence). V was clipped by 1 base and J by 7 bases, with 7 bases between them. CDR3 size: 11 residues. The CDR3: CSARAPVEAFF. As DNA, the CDR3 is TGCAGTGCTAGAGCACCGGTTGAAGCTTTCTTT.

This clone has more than one count but fewer than ten. This chain joins TRBV29-1 and TRBJ1-1; D is unclear. Per the germline V gene, CDR1 is SQVTM and CDR2 is ANQGSEA. The V end was cut by 6 bases, the J end by 6 bases, with 17 bases between. CDR3 length: 13 amino acids. Here the CDR3 reads CSVHSRLGPEAFF. The CDR3 DNA reads as TGCAGCGTCCACTCCCGACTCGGGCCTGAAGCTTTCTTT.

The sample holds a few counts of this clone. CDR3 nucleotides: TGTGCCAGCAGAAGCAGGGAGGGCGAGCAGTACTTC. Protein sequence: CASRSREGEQYF. V and J are TRBV28 and TRBJ2-7, with TRBD2 matching 7 bases. Losses at the gene ends were 6 bases for V and 6 bases for J; bases not matched to a gene: 5. The CDR3 is 12 residues long. Germline V gives CDR1 MDHEN, CDR2 SYDVKM.

This chain uses TRBV5-8 with TRBJ1-1, with D hard to call. CDR1 SGHTS and CDR2 YDEGEE come from the germline V gene. The CDR3 contains 15 residues. V was clipped by 0 bases and J by 1 base, with 10 bases between them. CDR3 region: CASSLAVRGNTEAFF. CDR3 DNA: TGTGCCAGCAGCTTGGCCGTACGGGGGAACACTGAAGCTTTCTTT.

This clone has just a few counts. This sequence joins TRBV7-9 and TRBJ2-1; D is perhaps TRBD1 or TRBD2 (5 bases each). Trimming left V 3 bases short and J 15 bases short, with 12 bases between. Germline lookup yields CDR1 SEHNR and CDR2 FQNEAQ (reference sequence). The CDR3 length is 11 residues. CDR3 bases: TGTGCCAGCAGCTTGAGCCAGAGGGGGTTCTTC. Translating it yields CASSLSQRGFF.

The genes are TRBV6-6 and TRBJ1-5; D unresolved. Looked up from germline, CDR1 is MNHNY and CDR2 is SVGAGI (reference sequence). The CDR3 covers 14 residues. V was shortened by 8 bases and J by 0 bases, with 11 bases between the two germline ends. The CDR3 bases are TGTGCCAGCGAGCTTTATCTTAGCAATCAGCCCCAGCATTTT. It specifies CASELYLSNQPQHF.

The CDR3 bases are TGTGCCAGCTCGGCTAGGTGGAATGAGCAGTTCTTC. This codes for CASSARWNEQFF. This chain connects TRBV5-6 to TRBJ2-1; D not resolved. There are 12 residues in the CDR3. The V gene lost 7 bases and the J gene lost 7 bases, with 12 bases spanning the gap. The germline V gene encodes CDR1 SGHDT and CDR2 YYEEEE.

The chain carries TRBV5-4 and TRBJ2-3; 8 bases align to TRBD2. Germline assignment: CDR1 SGHNT and CDR2 YYREEE (reference sequence). With V trimmed by 4 bases and J by 7 bases, 17 bases remained unmatched. The CDR3 totals 17 residues. CDR3 sequence (DNA): TGTGCCAGCAGCCTGGACCGACTAGCGATGGTCCTTCATACGCAGTATTTT. Translated, it gives CASSLDRLAMVLHTQYF.

This clone has only a few counts. This chain uses TRBV28 with TRBJ2-5; 9 bases map to TRBD2. This CDR3 contains 14 residues. The germline V gene encodes CDR1 MDHEN and CDR2 SYDVKM. Trimming cost V 7 bases and J 1 base; bases outside gene matches: 4. The DNA for the CDR3 is TGTGCCAGCAACGCGGGAGGGCCCCAAGAGACCCAGTACTTC. This codes for CASNAGGPQETQYF.

The gene calls are TRBV6-5 and TRBJ2-6; D remains ambiguous. Trimming cost V 7 bases and J 1 base, with 11 bases left between them. Germline V lookup: CDR1 MNHEY, CDR2 SVGAGI. The CDR3 is made up of 15 amino acids. The CDR3 sequence is CASTPWGSGANVLTF. As DNA, the CDR3 is TGTGCCAGCACCCCTTGGGGTTCTGGGGCCAACGTCCTGACTTTC.

This clone was observed a handful of times. The rearrangement joins TRBV5-4 to TRBJ2-1, with D possibly being TRBD1 (6 bases). This CDR3 contains 15 residues. The germline V and J ends were trimmed by 0 bases and 2 bases, with 9 bases remaining between them. Germline assignment: CDR1 SGHNT and CDR2 YYREEE (reference sequence). The CDR3 region is CASSLVQGTYNEQFF. The CDR3 region has the DNA TGTGCCAGCAGCTTGGTACAGGGAACCTACAATGAGCAGTTCTTC.

Worth noting for this clone: Other DNA sequences in this specimen translate into the identical CDR3. V and J are TRBV30 and TRBJ2-2; D gene uncertain. The germline V gene has CDR1 GTSNPN and CDR2 SVGIG (reference sequence). This CDR3 spans 12 amino acids. V shed 0 bases and J shed 6 bases, with 5 bases lying between them. The CDR3 DNA reads as TGTGCCTGGAGTGTACCAGCCGGGGAGCTGTTTTTT. It is translated as CAWSVPAGELFF.

The chain uses TRBV9 and TRBJ2-1; possibly TRBD1 for D (6 bases). The ends were cut back, 6 bases at V and 3 bases at J, with 16 bases in the middle. Per germline, CDR1 SGDLS and CDR2 YYNGEE. The CDR3 runs to 15 residues. This CDR3 is CASTRAGALYNEQFF. The CDR3 DNA is TGTGCCAGCACCCGGGCAGGGGCCCTCTACAATGAGCAGTTCTTC. The full variable domain, in which reference TRBV9 and TRBJ2-1 provide the parts outside the CDR3, is DSGVTQTPKHLITATGQRVTLRCSPRSGDLSVYWYQQSLDQGLQFLIQYYNGEERAKGNILERFSAQQFPDLHSELNLSSLELGDSALYFCASTRAGALYNEQFFGPGTRLTVL.

This rearrangement joins TRBV28 to TRBJ1-2; 8 nucleotides align to TRBD1. J was trimmed by 8 bases and V by 6 bases; bases with no gene match: 8. In germline, CDR1 is MDHEN, CDR2 SYDVKM. The CDR3 length is 13 residues. In nucleotides, the CDR3 is TGTGCCAGCAGATCTCAGGGGGCTGGGGGCTACACCTTC. Translating it yields CASRSQGAGGYTF.

This clone showed up just a few times. The chain recombines TRBV29-1 with TRBJ1-3; 8 bases map to TRBD1. Germline CDR1 reads SQVTM; CDR2 reads ANQGSEA. The CDR3 is 12 amino acids. The CDR3 loop is CTIQGAGNTIYF. The CDR3, as DNA: TGCACCATACAGGGGGCTGGAAACACCATATATTTT.

V is TRBV6-4 and J is TRBJ1-6; 8 bases match TRBD1. V was pared by 5 bases and J by 4 bases, with 4 bases of the junction left unmatched. The CDR3 runs to 15 residues. Germline CDR1 and CDR2: MRHNA and SNTAGT. The CDR3 coding sequence is TGTGCCAGCAGTATACAGGGGGGATATAATTCACCCCTCCACTTT. Encoded protein: CASSIQGGYNSPLHF.

This clone has only a few counts. The V call is TRBV6-4, the J call TRBJ2-1, with 9 bases lining up with TRBD1. The CDR3 contains 15 residues. The trim removed 5 bases at V and 3 bases at J, leaving 5 bases unmatched. Per the germline V gene, CDR1 is MRHNA and CDR2 is SNTAGT. CDR3 DNA sequence: TGTGCCAGCAGTCAGGACAGGGGATACTACAATGAGCAGTTCTTC. Translating gives CASSQDRGYYNEQFF.

The V gene is TRBV30, the J gene TRBJ2-7, with 7 bases lining up with TRBD2. Germline loops: CDR1 GTSNPN, CDR2 SVGIG (reference sequence). There are 14 residues in the CDR3. The trim removed 0 bases at V and 3 bases at J, leaving 5 bases unmatched. The CDR3 protein is CAWSVRSGFYEQYF. In nucleotides, the CDR3 is TGTGCCTGGAGTGTACGTAGCGGGTTCTACGAGCAGTACTTC.

This clone has only a few counts. This rearrangement joins TRBV5-4 to TRBJ1-2, with D possibly matching TRBD1 (5 bases). CDR1 and CDR2 from the germline V gene are SGHNT and YYREEE (reference sequence). V gave up 4 bases and J gave up 3 bases, with 10 bases separating them. This CDR3 contains 13 residues. The DNA for the CDR3 is TGTGCCAGCAGCCTGGCAGGGTACTATGGCTACACCTTC. Translated: CASSLAGYYGYTF.

CDR3 in DNA: TGTGCCAGCCGTGGGGCGGGAACCAGCGGCGAGCAGTACTTC. It specifies CASRGAGTSGEQYF. V gene TRBV2 combines with J gene TRBJ2-7; TRBD2 might be the D (6 bases). Germline loops: CDR1 SNHLY, CDR2 FYNNEI. CDR3 length: 14 amino acids. The germline V and J ends were trimmed by 8 bases and 6 bases, with 20 bases remaining between them.

The chain recombines TRBV14 with TRBJ2-3; D remains unclear. V lost 6 bases and J lost 8, with 15 bases in between. The CDR3 totals 13 residues. Germline V lookup: CDR1 SGHDN, CDR2 FVKESK. The CDR3 DNA is TGTGCCAGCAGGGGGTCCGGCACGGGTACGCAGTATTTT. This codes for CASRGSGTGTQYF.

This chain links TRBV9 with TRBJ1-2, with TRBD1 as a possible D gene (5 bases). This CDR3 has 14 amino acids. The germline V and J ends were trimmed by 3 bases and 4 bases, with 13 bases remaining between them. Looked up from germline, CDR1 is SGDLS and CDR2 is YYNGEE. The CDR3 sequence is CASSARQRIYGYTF. The CDR3 coding sequence is TGTGCCAGCAGCGCTCGACAGAGGATCTATGGCTACACCTTC.

This clone has only a few counts. The V gene is TRBV5-5, the J gene TRBJ2-1; a possible D gene is TRBD2 (5 bases). Trimming pared 2 bases from V and 9 bases from J, leaving 12 bases between. Looked up from germline, CDR1 is SGHKS and CDR2 is YYEKEE (reference sequence). This CDR3 comprises 13 residues. Here the CDR3 DNA reads TGTGCCAGCAGCTTACCAGCGGTAGGTGAGCAGTTCTTC. It yields the protein CASSLPAVGEQFF.